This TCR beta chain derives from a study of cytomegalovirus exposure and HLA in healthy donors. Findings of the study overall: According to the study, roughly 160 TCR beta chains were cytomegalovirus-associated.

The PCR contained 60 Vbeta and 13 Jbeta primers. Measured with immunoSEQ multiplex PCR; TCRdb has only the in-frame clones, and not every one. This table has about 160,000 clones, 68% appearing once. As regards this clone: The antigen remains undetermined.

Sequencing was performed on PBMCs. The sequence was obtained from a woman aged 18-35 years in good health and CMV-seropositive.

The CDR3 is CASSPGQGRTGELFF. The DNA for the CDR3 is TGCGCCAGCAGCCCCGGACAGGGACGGACCGGGGAGCTGTTTTTT. The chain combines TRBV5-1 with TRBJ2-2; 8 bases agree with TRBD1. There are 15 residues in the CDR3. From germline, CDR1 is SGHRS and CDR2 YFSETQ. V lost 4 bases and J lost 5; bases outside the gene matches: 7.